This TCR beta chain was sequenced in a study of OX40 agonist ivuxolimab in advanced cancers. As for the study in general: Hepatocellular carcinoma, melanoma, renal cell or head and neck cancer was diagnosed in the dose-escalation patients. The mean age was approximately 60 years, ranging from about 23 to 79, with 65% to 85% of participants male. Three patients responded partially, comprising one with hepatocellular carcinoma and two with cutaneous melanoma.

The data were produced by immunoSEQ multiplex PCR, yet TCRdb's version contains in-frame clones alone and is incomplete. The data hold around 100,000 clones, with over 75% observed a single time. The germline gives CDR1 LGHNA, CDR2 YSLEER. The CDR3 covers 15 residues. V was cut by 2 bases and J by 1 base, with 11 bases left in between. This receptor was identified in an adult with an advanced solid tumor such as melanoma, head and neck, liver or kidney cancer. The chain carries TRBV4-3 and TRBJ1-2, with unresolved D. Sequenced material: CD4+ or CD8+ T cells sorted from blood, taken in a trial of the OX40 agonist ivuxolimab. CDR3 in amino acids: CASSQYYEGNYGYTF. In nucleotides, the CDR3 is TGCGCCAGCAGCCAATACTATGAGGGTAACTATGGCTACACCTTC.